A single sample is the source of the 15 T cell receptor beta chains below, sequenced in a study of early T cells in non-severe SARS-CoV-2 infection. MiXCR, applied by TCRdb to the 5' RACE reads, yields one record per CDR3 protein. The data contain tens of thousands of distinct CDR3 sequences, about 3.8% of them singletons. Sequencing was done on a sample of whole blood. These TCRs come from an adult who was a healthcare worker with PCR-confirmed SARS-CoV-2 infection or an uninfected control (not recorded which).

This clonotype was found many times. V is TRBV7-2 and J is TRBJ1-3, with 8 positions matching TRBD1. Germline V gene data show CDR1 as SGHTA and CDR2 as FQGNSA. V dropped 5 bases and J dropped 4; count of bases not matched to a gene: 10. The CDR3 extends over 16 amino acids. Here the CDR3 reads CASSLPGGTKGNTIYF. CDR3 nucleotide sequence: TGTGCCAGCAGCCTTCCAGGGGGCACTAAAGGAAACACCATATATTTT.

This clonotype appeared many times. The CDR3 sequence is CASSLAGLAGSEQYF. In DNA, the CDR3 is TGTGCCAGCAGCCTCGCCGGGCTAGCGGGAAGCGAGCAGTACTTC. The genes are TRBV27 and TRBJ2-7; 9 nucleotides line up with TRBD2. CDR1 and CDR2 from the germline V gene are MNHEY and SMNVEV (reference sequence). This CDR3 is built from 15 residues. V dropped 6 bases and J dropped 6; count of bases not matched to a gene: 12.

This clonotype was counted at least ten times. V usage is TRBV7-6 and J usage is TRBJ2-7; the D gene is possibly TRBD2 (6 bases). Germline assignment: CDR1 SGHVS and CDR2 FNYEAQ. Deletions cut 1 base from V and 3 bases from J, with 13 bases between. The CDR3 totals 15 residues. CDR3 in amino acids: CASSLDPGEDYEQYF. The CDR3 coding sequence is TGTGCCAGCAGCTTAGACCCGGGGGAGGACTACGAGCAGTACTTC.

This clonotype was counted only a few times. The chain has TRBV7-8 and TRBJ1-1, with D possibly TRBD1 on 6 matching bases. Germline V gives CDR1 SGHVS, CDR2 FQNEAQ. Trimming took off 4 bases at V and 4 bases at J, with 16 bases between the two ends. The CDR3 is 15 amino acids. The CDR3 DNA is TGTGCCAGCAGCTCACAGGGAACCCAAGGCACTGAAGCTTTCTTT. Translated, it gives CASSSQGTQGTEAFF.

This clonotype was seen many times. The rearrangement uses TRBV29-1 and TRBJ2-2; 7 nucleotides agree with TRBD1. This CDR3 spans 15 amino acids. Germline CDR1 is SQVTM and CDR2 is ANQGSEA. Trimming removed 0 bases from V and 4 bases from J; junction bases left unmatched: 5. The CDR3 region is CSVEDAAGGTGELFF. The CDR3 DNA reads TGCAGCGTTGAAGATGCGGCAGGGGGCACCGGGGAGCTGTTTTTT.

At least ten counts were recorded for this clonotype. The chain carries TRBV11-2 and TRBJ2-3; the D is unclear. V gave up 1 base and J gave up 5 bases, with 4 bases separating them. There are 12 residues in the CDR3. The germline CDR1 and CDR2 sequences are SGHAT and FQNNGV. The CDR3 DNA follows: TGTGCCAGCAGCTTAGTCTTAGATACGCAGTATTTT. Amino acid sequence: CASSLVLDTQYF.

This clonotype showed up many times. V is TRBV6-6 and J is TRBJ1-2, with D possibly being TRBD1 (5 bases). There are 13 residues in the CDR3. Between the trimmed V and J ends, which lost 6 bases and 1 base, there was a span of 9 bases. The germline CDR1 and CDR2 sequences are MNHNY and SVGAGI (reference sequence). CDR3 sequence reads: CASRRDYNYGYTF. CDR3 DNA sequence: TGTGCCAGCAGAAGGGACTATAACTATGGCTACACCTTC.

This clonotype was observed at least ten times. The rearrangement joins TRBV6-1 to TRBJ1-6; D not resolved. V was clipped by 7 bases and J by 6 bases, with 10 bases between them. CDR3 length: 13 residues. Germline CDR1 MNHNS, CDR2 SASEGT. CDR3 bases: TGTGCCAGCACCGACCGACTTAATTCACCCCTCCACTTT. Protein: CASTDRLNSPLHF.

This clonotype was recorded at least ten times. This chain connects TRBV7-6 to TRBJ2-5; D perhaps matches TRBD2 (5 bases). Trimming stripped 5 bases from V and 4 bases from J, with 11 bases between. The CDR3 extends over 13 amino acids. The V gene's germline CDR1 is SGHVS and CDR2 FNYEAQ. The CDR3 protein is CASSHPRAETQYF. The CDR3, as DNA: TGTGCCAGCAGCCATCCGAGGGCAGAGACCCAGTACTTC.

This clonotype was picked up many times. The gene calls are TRBV6-5 and TRBJ1-1; maybe TRBD1 (5 bases). Deletions cut 0 bases from V and 1 base from J, with 12 bases between. This CDR3 comprises 16 residues. The germline V gene encodes CDR1 MNHEY and CDR2 SVGAGI. CDR3 amino acids: CASSYSIQGGNTEAFF. The CDR3 region has the DNA TGTGCCAGCAGTTACTCGATCCAGGGAGGGAACACTGAAGCTTTCTTT.

This clonotype showed up many times. CDR3 in DNA: TGTGCCAGCAGTCAGCCGGGACTAGCGGGGGGGCCCGCAGATACGCAGTATTTT. Translating gives CASSQPGLAGGPADTQYF. This chain connects TRBV27 to TRBJ2-3; 16 bases are shared with TRBD2. V lost 5 bases, J lost 4 bases, and 9 bases stayed unmatched. CDR3 length equals 18 residues. CDR1 and CDR2 (germline): MNHEY, SMNVEV (reference sequence).

This clonotype has ten or more counts. V is TRBV7-3 and J is TRBJ2-1, with no clear D. The V end lost 5 bases, the J end lost 9 bases, and 17 bases lay between the germline ends. Germline-derived CDR1 and CDR2 are SGHTA and FQGTGA. This CDR3 is built from 14 residues. The CDR3 bases are TGTGCCAGCAGCCTCCTCTTAGGTGGTCCTGAGCAGTTCTTC. Residues: CASSLLLGGPEQFF.

The V call is TRBV4-2, the J call TRBJ2-2; maybe TRBD1 (6 bases). V lost 0 bases, J lost 6 bases, and 11 bases lay in between. CDR3 length: 15 residues. Per the germline V gene, CDR1 is LGHNA and CDR2 is YNFKEQ. The CDR3 protein is CASSQDQQGPGELFF. The CDR3 bases are TGTGCCAGCAGCCAAGATCAACAGGGTCCCGGGGAGCTGTTTTTT.

This clonotype has at least ten counts. This chain joins TRBV6-6 and TRBJ2-1; 7 bases line up with TRBD1. The CDR3 has 15 residues. Germline CDR1 reads MNHNY; CDR2 reads SVGAGI (reference sequence). The ends lost 4 bases at V and 12 bases at J; junction bases unmatched: 15. CDR3 amino acids: CASSSLGQPSVGQFF. The CDR3 DNA sequence: TGTGCCAGCAGTTCGTTGGGACAGCCCTCCGTAGGGCAGTTCTTC.

This clonotype has a count of ten or more. The chain joins TRBV19 to TRBJ1-2; unclear D gene. Germline CDR1 LNHDA, CDR2 SQIVND (reference sequence). With 4 bases removed from V and 1 base from J, the gap between germline ends came to 13 bases. This CDR3 has 15 residues. Here the CDR3 DNA reads TGTGCCAGTAGTACGGGAGGCGCCGGTAACTATGGCTACACCTTC. This encodes CASSTGGAGNYGYTF.